The rows below give T cell receptor beta chains drawn from one sample of a study of immune evolution from preneoplasia to lung adenocarcinoma. The protocol was immunoSEQ multiplex PCR, while the TCRdb copy is restricted to in-frame clones and leaves out a portion. This table has about 2,500 clones, 75% to 85% appearing once. Input material: FFPE atypical adenomatous hyperplasia tissue from the lung. Receptors were obtained from a person between 65 and 79 years old with lung adenocarcinoma. Both conserved end residues are part of each CDR3. A D gene is named only where the DNA matches it firmly. Rows may omit the clone size; those that give it use once, few, many or a size class.

TRBV18	-	-	TRBJ1-2	TGTGCCAGTTCACCGGGACGAGCTAACTATGGCTACACCTTC	CASSPGRANYGYTF
TRBV27	-	-	TRBJ2-1	TGTGCCAGCAGTTTACTGGTATCCTACAATGAGCAGTTCTTC	CASSLLVSYNEQFF
TRBV2	TRBD2	-	TRBJ2-1	TGTGCCAGCAGTCCCGGGACTAGCGGGAGCGTTAAGCAGTTCTTC	CASSPGTSGSVKQFF
TRBV15	TRBD2	-	TRBJ2-5	TGTGCCACCAGCCCTACCCCTAGCGGGAGAGGTAAAGAGACCCAGTACTTC	CATSPTPSGRGKETQYF
TRBV11-3	-	-	TRBJ2-2	TGTGCCAGCAGCTCCGTTACCACCGGGGAGCTGTTTTTT	CASSSVTTGELFF
TRBV2	-	-	TRBJ2-7	TGTGCCAGCAGTCGGGACTCCACAAGGAACTACGAGCAGTACTTC	CASSRDSTRNYEQYF
TRBV11-3	-	-	TRBJ2-1	TGTGCCAGCAGCTTAGGTGGGGGCTCCTACAATGAGCAGTTCTTC	CASSLGGGSYNEQFF
TRBV19	-	-	TRBJ2-1	TGTGCCAGTAGGGTCCAGGGAGGTGGCAATGAGCAGTTCTTC	CASRVQGGGNEQFF
TRBV7-3	TRBD1	-	TRBJ1-1	TGTGCCAGCAGCCGGGGGGGGACAGGGAACACTGAAGCTTTCTTT	CASSRGGTGNTEAFF
TRBV7-6	TRBD2	-	TRBJ2-3	TGTGCCAGCAGCTTAGCCGGCGGGAGCGGCTCAGATACGCAGTATTTT	CASSLAGGSGSDTQYF
TRBV6-5	-	-	TRBJ2-1	TGTGCCAGCAGTTACTCTGCTGAGCAGTTCTTC	CASSYSAEQFF
TRBV2	-	once	TRBJ2-5	TGTGCCAGCAGTGAACGGCAGCGAGAGACCCAGTACTTC	CASSERQRETQYF
TRBV20-1	-	-	TRBJ2-5	TGCAGTGCTAGCCATCAAGAGACCCAGTACTTC	CSASHQETQYF
TRBV2	TRBD2	-	TRBJ2-4	TGTGCCAGCAGTAGACTAGCGGGAGGCCCACGGGGGAACATTCAGTACTTC	CASSRLAGGPRGNIQYF
TRBV5-4	TRBD1	-	TRBJ2-1	TGTGCCAGCAGCTGGGACAGGGAGAATGAGCAGTTCTTC	CASSWDRENEQFF
TRBV10-3	-	-	TRBJ2-3	TGTGCCATCAGTGAGGGGGGCAGCACAGATACGCAGTATTTT	CAISEGGSTDTQYF
TRBV11-3	-	-	TRBJ1-2	TGTGCCAGCAGTACAGGGCTCGGCTATGGCTACACCTTC	CASSTGLGYGYTF
TRBV29-1	-	-	TRBJ1-2	TGCAGCGTTGAAAACAGGCGAGATAACTATGGCTACACCTTC	CSVENRRDNYGYTF
TRBV9	TRBD1	-	TRBJ2-7	TGTGCCAGCAGCGCCCTGACAGGGGGTGAGCAGTACTTC	CASSALTGGEQYF
TRBV27	-	few	TRBJ2-5	TGTGCCAGCAGTCCGACAGGTACCCAAGAGACCCAGTACTTC	CASSPTGTQETQYF
TRBV19	-	-	TRBJ1-2	TGTGCCAGTAGTATAACAAGGGGCCACCCTAACTATGGCTACACCTTC	CASSITRGHPNYGYTF
TRBV7-9	TRBD2	-	TRBJ2-3	TGTGCCAGCAGCCGGTTTAGCGGGGCGTACACAGATACGCAGTATTTT	CASSRFSGAYTDTQYF
TRBV9	-	-	TRBJ1-1	TGTGCCAGCAGCCCGATGAGCCGTGCTTTCTTT	CASSPMSRAFF
TRBV2	-	-	TRBJ1-2	TGTGCCAGCGGCGGGGGTTACTATGGCTACACCTTC	CASGGGYYGYTF
TRBV5-1	TRBD1	once	TRBJ1-2	TGCGCCAGCAGCTTAGTTTGGACAGGGTTCGGCTATGGCTACACCTTC	CASSLVWTGFGYGYTF